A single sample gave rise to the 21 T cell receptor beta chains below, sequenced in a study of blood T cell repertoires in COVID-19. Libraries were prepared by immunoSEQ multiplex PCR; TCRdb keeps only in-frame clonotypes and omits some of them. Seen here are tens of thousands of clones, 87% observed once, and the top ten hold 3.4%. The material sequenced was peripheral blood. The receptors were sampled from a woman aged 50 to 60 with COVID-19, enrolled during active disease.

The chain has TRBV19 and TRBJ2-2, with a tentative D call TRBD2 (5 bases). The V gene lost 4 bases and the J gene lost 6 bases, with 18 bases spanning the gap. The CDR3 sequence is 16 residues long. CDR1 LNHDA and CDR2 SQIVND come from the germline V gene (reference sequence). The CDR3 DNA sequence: TGTGCCAGTAGTACGCCCGGGCAGCGAGGGTCCGGGGAGCTGTTTTTT. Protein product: CASSTPGQRGSGELFF.

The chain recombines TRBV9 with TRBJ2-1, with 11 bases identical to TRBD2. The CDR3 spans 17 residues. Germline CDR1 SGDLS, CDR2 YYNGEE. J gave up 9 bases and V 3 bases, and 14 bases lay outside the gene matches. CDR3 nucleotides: TGTGCCAGCAGCGAGTCTGCGACTAGCGGGATTCAATCTGAGCAGTTCTTC. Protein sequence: CASSESATSGIQSEQFF.

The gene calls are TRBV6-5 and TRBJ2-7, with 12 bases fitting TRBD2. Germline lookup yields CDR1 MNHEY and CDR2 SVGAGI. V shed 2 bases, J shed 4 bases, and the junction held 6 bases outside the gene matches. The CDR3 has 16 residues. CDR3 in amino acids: CASSYPTSGSMYEQYF. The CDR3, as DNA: TGTGCCAGCAGTTACCCGACTAGCGGGAGTATGTACGAGCAGTACTTC.

The CDR3 nucleotides are TGTGCCAGCAGCTGGGGCGGCACAGATACGCAGTATTTT. It is translated as CASSWGGTDTQYF. The V call is TRBV7-3, the J call TRBJ2-3; D perhaps matches TRBD1 (5 bases). This CDR3 has 13 amino acids. The germline gives CDR1 SGHTA, CDR2 FQGTGA. The ends were cut back, 4 bases at V and 1 base at J, with 6 bases in the middle.

CDR3 DNA sequence: TGTGCCAGCAGCTTCCAGATTACTGGGGCCAACGTCCTGACTTTC. Residues: CASSFQITGANVLTF. V and J are TRBV5-6 and TRBJ2-6; no firm D call. The CDR3 spans 15 residues. The V gene lost 2 bases and the J gene lost 2 bases, with 8 bases spanning the gap. In germline, CDR1 is SGHDT, CDR2 YYEEEE. The variable domain in full, with the rest retrieved from reference TRBV5-6 and TRBJ2-6, is DAGVTQSPTHLIKTRGQQVTLRCSPKSGHDTVSWYQQALGQGPQFIFQYYEEEERQRGNFPDRFSGHQFPNYSSELNVNALLLGDSALYLCASSFQITGANVLTFGAGSRLTVL.

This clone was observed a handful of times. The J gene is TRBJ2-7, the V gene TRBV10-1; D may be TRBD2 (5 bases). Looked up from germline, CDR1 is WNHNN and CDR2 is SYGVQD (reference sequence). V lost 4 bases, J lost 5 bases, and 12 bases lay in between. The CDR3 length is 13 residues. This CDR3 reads CASSVLPGDEQYF. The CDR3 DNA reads TGCGCCAGCAGTGTACTCCCCGGGGACGAGCAGTACTTC.

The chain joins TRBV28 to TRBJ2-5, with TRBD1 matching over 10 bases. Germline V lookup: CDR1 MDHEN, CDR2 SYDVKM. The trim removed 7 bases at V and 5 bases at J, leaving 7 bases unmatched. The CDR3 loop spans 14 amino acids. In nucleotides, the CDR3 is TGTGCCAGCACTGACAGGGGGCCGGGGGAGACCCAGTACTTC. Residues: CASTDRGPGETQYF. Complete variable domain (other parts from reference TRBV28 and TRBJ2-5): DVKVTQSSRYLVKRTGEKVFLECVQDMDHENMFWYRQDPGLGLRLIYFSYDVKMKEKGDIPEGYSVSREKKERFSLILESASTNQTSMYLCASTDRGPGETQYFGPGTRLLVL.

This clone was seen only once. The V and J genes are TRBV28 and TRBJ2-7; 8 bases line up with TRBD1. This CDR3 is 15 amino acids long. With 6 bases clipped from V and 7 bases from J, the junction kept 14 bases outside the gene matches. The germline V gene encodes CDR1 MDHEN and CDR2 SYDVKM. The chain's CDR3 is CASRIGQGRAREQYF. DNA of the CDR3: TGTGCCAGCAGGATCGGACAGGGAAGAGCTCGGGAGCAGTACTTC.

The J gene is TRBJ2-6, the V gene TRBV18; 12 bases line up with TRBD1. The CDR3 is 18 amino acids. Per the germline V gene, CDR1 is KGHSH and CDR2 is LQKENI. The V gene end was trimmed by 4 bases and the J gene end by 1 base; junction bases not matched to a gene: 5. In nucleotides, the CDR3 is TGTGCCAGCTCACAACCGGGACAGGGGGCATCTGGGGCCAACGTCCTGACTTTC. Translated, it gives CASSQPGQGASGANVLTF.

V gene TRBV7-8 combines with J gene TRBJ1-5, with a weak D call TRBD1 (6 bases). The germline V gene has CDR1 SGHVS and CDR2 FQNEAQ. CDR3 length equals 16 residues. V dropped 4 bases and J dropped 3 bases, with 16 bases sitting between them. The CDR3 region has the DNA TGTGCCAGCAGCTATGGACAGCGGTTAAACAATCAGCCCCAGCATTTT. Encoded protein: CASSYGQRLNNQPQHF.

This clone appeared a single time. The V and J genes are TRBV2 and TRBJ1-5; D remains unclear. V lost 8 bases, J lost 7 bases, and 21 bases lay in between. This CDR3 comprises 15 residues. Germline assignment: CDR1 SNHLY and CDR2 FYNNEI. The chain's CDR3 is CASSPTGSSGQPQHF. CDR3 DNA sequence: TGTGCCAGCTCACCTACCGGGAGTTCGGGGCAGCCCCAGCATTTT.

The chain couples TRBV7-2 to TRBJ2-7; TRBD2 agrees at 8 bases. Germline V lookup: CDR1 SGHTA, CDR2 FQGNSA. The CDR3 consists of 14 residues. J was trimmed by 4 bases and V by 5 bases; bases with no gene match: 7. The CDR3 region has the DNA TGTGCCAGCAGCCCCCAGCGGGAGAGGTACGAGCAGTACTTC. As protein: CASSPQRERYEQYF.

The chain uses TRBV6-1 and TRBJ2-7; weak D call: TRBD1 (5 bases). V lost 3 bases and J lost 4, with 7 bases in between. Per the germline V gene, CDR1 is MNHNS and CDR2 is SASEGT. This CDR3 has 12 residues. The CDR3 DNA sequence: TGTGCCAGCAGTGACCAGGGTTACGAGCAGTACTTC. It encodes CASSDQGYEQYF.

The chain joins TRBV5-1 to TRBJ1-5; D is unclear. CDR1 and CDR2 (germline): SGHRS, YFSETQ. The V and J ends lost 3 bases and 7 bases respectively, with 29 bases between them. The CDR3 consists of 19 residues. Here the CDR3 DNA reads TGCGCCAGCAGCTCGCGTTTCCGGGGAACGGTCGCATTTAGCCAGCCCCAGCATTTT. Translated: CASSSRFRGTVAFSQPQHF. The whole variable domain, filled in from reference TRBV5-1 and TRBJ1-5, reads KAGVTQTPRYLIKTRGQQVTLSCSPISGHRSVSWYQQTPGQGLQFLFEYFSETQRNKGNFPGRFSGRQFSNSRSEMNVSTLELGDSALYLCASSSRFRGTVAFSQPQHFGDGTRLSIL.

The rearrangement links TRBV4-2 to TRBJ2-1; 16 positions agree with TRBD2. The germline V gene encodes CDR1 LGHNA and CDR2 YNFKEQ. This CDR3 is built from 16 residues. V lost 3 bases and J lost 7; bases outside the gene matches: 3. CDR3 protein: CASSQGLAGGRNEQFF. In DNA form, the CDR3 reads TGTGCCAGCAGCCAGGGACTAGCGGGAGGGAGGAATGAGCAGTTCTTC.

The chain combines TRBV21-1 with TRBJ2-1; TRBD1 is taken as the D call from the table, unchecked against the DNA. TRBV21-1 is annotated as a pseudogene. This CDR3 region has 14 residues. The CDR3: CASRIASGQDEQFF. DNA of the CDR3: TGTGCCAGCCGTATAGCGTCGGGACAAGATGAGCAGTTCTTC.

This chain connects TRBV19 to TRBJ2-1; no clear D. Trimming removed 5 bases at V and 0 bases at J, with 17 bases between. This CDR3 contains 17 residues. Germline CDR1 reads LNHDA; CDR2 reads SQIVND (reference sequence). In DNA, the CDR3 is TGTGCCAGTAGTCCCCCGGATTCATGGAGCTCCTACAATGAGCAGTTCTTC. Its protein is CASSPPDSWSSYNEQFF.

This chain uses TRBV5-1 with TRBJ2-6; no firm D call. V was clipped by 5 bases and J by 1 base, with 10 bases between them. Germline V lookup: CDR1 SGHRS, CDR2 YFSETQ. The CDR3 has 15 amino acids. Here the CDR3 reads CASRPTLSGANVLTF. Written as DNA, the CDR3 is TGCGCCAGCAGGCCGACTTTGTCTGGGGCCAACGTCCTGACTTTC.

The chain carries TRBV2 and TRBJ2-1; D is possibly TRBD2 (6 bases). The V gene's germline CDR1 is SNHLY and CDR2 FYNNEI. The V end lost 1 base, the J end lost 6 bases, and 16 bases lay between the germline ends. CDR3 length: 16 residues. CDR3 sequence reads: CASSEVTGTAFNEQFF. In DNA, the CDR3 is TGTGCCAGCAGTGAAGTGACCGGGACTGCTTTCAATGAGCAGTTCTTC.

The CDR3 nucleotides read TGTGCCAGCTCACTAGGGACTAGTTCCTACAATGAGCAGTTCTTC. This sequence encodes CASSLGTSSYNEQFF. This rearrangement joins TRBV18 to TRBJ2-1; TRBD2 aligns across 8 bases. V gave up 4 bases and J gave up 1 base; unmatched junction bases: 3. Germline CDR1 is KGHSH and CDR2 is LQKENI. The CDR3 totals 15 residues.

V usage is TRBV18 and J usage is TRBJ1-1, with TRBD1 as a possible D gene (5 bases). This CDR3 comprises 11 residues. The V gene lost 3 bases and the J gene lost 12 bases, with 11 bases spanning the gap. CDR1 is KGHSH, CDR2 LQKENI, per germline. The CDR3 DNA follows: TGTGCCAGCTCACCCGACAGTACGCCTTTCTTT. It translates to CASSPDSTPFF.